This is a list of T cell receptor beta chains from one sample in a study of long-term antiretroviral therapy in people with HIV. Produced via immunoSEQ multiplex PCR; TCRdb's table is partial and in-frame only. The sample contains over 20,000 clones, around four fifths of which appear only once. Sample: unsorted PBMCs, taken 0.4 years after starting antiretroviral therapy. These receptors came from a man between 50 and 59 years old with HIV. CDR3s include the opening cysteine and the closing phenylalanine or tryptophan. Each record gives: D gene, clone size, J gene, V gene, CDR3 DNA, CDR3 protein. D genes are given only for firm matches. A row's size may be missing; if present it is once, few, many or a size class.

TRBD1 - TRBJ2-2 TRBV7-2 TGTGCCAGCAGCTTAGAGGGGACAGTAAGGGCCGGGGAGCTGTTTTTT CASSLEGTVRAGELFF
- once TRBJ2-7 TRBV11-3 TGTGCCAGCGGCAGGGGTGGGGACGAGCAGTACTTC CASGRGGDEQYF
- - TRBJ1-1 TRBV18 TGTGCCAGCTCACCAGCGCTGAAGCGCAGCATGAACACTGAAGCTTTCTTT CASSPALKRSMNTEAFF
- - TRBJ1-1 TRBV14 TGTGCCAGCAGCCAAAAGGGCGAAGCTTTCTTT CASSQKGEAFF
TRBD2 - TRBJ2-5 TRBV11-2 TGTGCCAGCAGCTCTGGGACCAGGACTAGCGGGCGGGAGACCCAGTACTTC CASSSGTRTSGRETQYF
TRBD1 - TRBJ2-2 TRBV5-4 TGTGCCAGCAGCAAGCAGGGGGTCGACACCGGGGAGCTGTTTTTT CASSKQGVDTGELFF
- - TRBJ2-7 TRBV7-2 TGTGCCAGCAGCTTATCGTTAGGAAGGCGCTACGAGCAGTACTTC CASSLSLGRRYEQYF
- once TRBJ2-2 TRBV18 TGTGCCAGCTCACCGACAAACCCGAACACCGGGGAGCTGTTTTTT CASSPTNPNTGELFF
- - TRBJ1-3 TRBV18 TGTGCCAGCTCACCAATGGATTCTCTAAACACCATATATTTT CASSPMDSLNTIYF
- - TRBJ1-2 TRBV6-5 TGTGCCAGCAGTTATAGGGGGATCGGAAACTATGGCTACACCTTC CASSYRGIGNYGYTF
- - TRBJ2-5 TRBV9 TGTGCCAGCAGCGCGGGGGACCACCCCGAGGCCCAGTACTTC CASSAGDHPEAQYF
- - TRBJ2-2 TRBV19 TGTGCCAGTAGTATAGACCGCTCTCTTCCCGGCGGGGAGCTGTTTTTT CASSIDRSLPGGELFF
- - TRBJ1-2 TRBV7-6 TGTGCCAGCAGCTTTAGGGGGGGGCTTGGCGGCTACACCTTC CASSFRGGLGGYTF
TRBD1 - TRBJ1-4 TRBV2 TGTGCCAGCAGTAGGGACAGGAATAATGAAAAACTGTTTTTT CASSRDRNNEKLFF
- - TRBJ2-1 TRBV28 TGTGCCAGCAGTTTTGGGCTCAATGAGCAGTTCTTC CASSFGLNEQFF
- once TRBJ1-1 TRBV11-2 TGTGCCAGCAGCTCTGACAGTCATGAAGCTTTCTTT CASSSDSHEAFF
- - TRBJ1-3 TRBV6-1 TGTGCCAGCAGAGCGGACCCGGGAGGAAACACCATATATTTT CASRADPGGNTIYF
- - TRBJ2-7 TRBV10-3 TGTGCCATCAGTGACTCCGGGGCGCAGTACGAGCAGTACTTC CAISDSGAQYEQYF
- - TRBJ1-3 TRBV7-2 TGTGCCAGCAGCATTAACAGGGTTGCTGGAAACACCATATATTTT CASSINRVAGNTIYF
TRBD2 - TRBJ2-3 TRBV7-2 TGTGCCAGCAGCTTATCCTCTAGCGGGGGGCCGGGAGATACGCAGTATTTT CASSLSSSGGPGDTQYF
- - TRBJ2-7 TRBV27 TGTGCCAGCAGTCGTGGGGCGGACGAGCAGTACTTC CASSRGADEQYF
- - TRBJ1-4 TRBV18 TGTGCCAGCTCACCACCCCCTTCAGCGAATGAAAAACTGTTTTTT CASSPPPSANEKLFF
- once TRBJ1-5 TRBV27 TGTGCCAGCAGTTTAAGGAGCAATCAGCCCCAGCATTTT CASSLRSNQPQHF
- - TRBJ1-1 TRBV4-1 TGCGCCAGCAGCCTAAGGATTTACCGCCGGGTGGAGAGCGCTGAAGCTTTCTTT CASSLRIYRRVESAEAFF
- - TRBJ1-2 TRBV19 TGTGCCAGTAGTACAACCGGGGACCTTAGTGGCTACACCTTC CASSTTGDLSGYTF
TRBD1 - TRBJ1-1 TRBV19 TGTGCCAGTCACCAGGGGGGGGCGAACACTGAAGCTTTCTTT CASHQGGANTEAFF
TRBD1 - TRBJ2-7 TRBV5-5 TGTGCCAGCAGCTTGTCGATAACTGGACAGGGGTACGAGCAGTACTTC CASSLSITGQGYEQYF
TRBD1 - TRBJ2-5 TRBV19 TGTGCCAGTAGTATAGGGGAGACAGGGGCCGAGACCCAGTACTTC CASSIGETGAETQYF
TRBD1 - TRBJ1-4 TRBV5-4 TGTGCCAGCAGCTCACAGGGGCGGAGTAATGAAAAACTGTTTTTT CASSSQGRSNEKLFF
- - TRBJ1-2 TRBV11-3 TGTGCCAGCAGCTTAGAGGAAGGATATGGCTACACCTTC CASSLEEGYGYTF
- - TRBJ1-2 TRBV6-5 TGTGCCAGCAGCCGGGGGTCCTATGGCTACACCTTC CASSRGSYGYTF
- once TRBJ2-1 TRBV28 TGTGCCAGCAGCTCGCGGAGTGGGGAACAGCGCTACAATGAGCAGTTCTTC CASSSRSGEQRYNEQFF
- - TRBJ1-1 TRBV28 TGTGCCAGCAGGTCTGTGGGGGCGTTGGGAGCTTTCTTT CASRSVGALGAFF
- - TRBJ1-1 TRBV5-1 TGCGCCAGCAGCTCTACCGCAGGGAACACTGAAGCTTTCTTT CASSSTAGNTEAFF
TRBD1 once TRBJ1-5 TRBV13 TGTGCCAGCAGCTTAAGGGCAGGGGGCGGCCAGCCCCAGCATTTT CASSLRAGGGQPQHF
- - TRBJ2-4 TRBV2 TGTGCCAGCAGTGAAGGGTCGGGTATTCAGTACTTC CASSEGSGIQYF
TRBD1 - TRBJ2-3 TRBV15 TGTGCCACCAGCTCCCGGGACAGGTCCACAGATACGCAGTATTTT CATSSRDRSTDTQYF
- once TRBJ2-2 TRBV11-3 TGTGCCAGCAGCCTAGGTTCAGGGGAAGCCGGGGAGCTGTTTTTT CASSLGSGEAGELFF
TRBD1 - TRBJ1-6 TRBV19 TGTGCCAGTAGTGATCGGACAGGGCATAATTCACCCCTCCACTTT CASSDRTGHNSPLHF